This T cell receptor (beta chain) derives from a study of cytomegalovirus exposure and HLA in healthy donors. Researchers ran the PCR with 60 Vbeta and 13 Jbeta primers. Assay used: immunoSEQ multiplex PCR; TCRdb lists only in-frame clones, some missing. The sample consists of roughly 150,000 clones, approximately 9% of them appearing once. The study's findings and limits: Later analysis identified a missense DCLRE1C variant that was linked to TCR beta V- and J-gene trimming.

Trimming took 5 bases from V and 0 from J, leaving 11 bases between them. Germline V gene data show CDR1 as SGHTA and CDR2 as FQGNSA. The CDR3 spans 15 residues. Of note for this clone: Its antigen is currently unknown.

The sequenced sample consisted of PBMCs. This chain connects TRBV7-2 to TRBJ1-3; no clear D gene. The TCR sequence derives from a male donor in good health and CMV-seronegative. The CDR3 sequence is CASSPGRISGNTIYF. CDR3 coding DNA: TGTGCCAGCAGCCCCGGGAGGATCTCTGGAAACACCATATATTTT.